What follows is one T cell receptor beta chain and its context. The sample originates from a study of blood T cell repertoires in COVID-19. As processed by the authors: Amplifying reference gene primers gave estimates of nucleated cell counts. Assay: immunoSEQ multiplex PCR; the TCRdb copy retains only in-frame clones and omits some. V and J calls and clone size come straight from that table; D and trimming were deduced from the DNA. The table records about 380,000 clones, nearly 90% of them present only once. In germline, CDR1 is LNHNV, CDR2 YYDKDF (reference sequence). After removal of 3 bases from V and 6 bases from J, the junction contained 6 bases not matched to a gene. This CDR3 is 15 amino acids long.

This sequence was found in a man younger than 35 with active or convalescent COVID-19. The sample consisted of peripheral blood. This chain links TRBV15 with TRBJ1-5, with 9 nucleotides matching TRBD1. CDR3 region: CATSRDRGGGQPQHF. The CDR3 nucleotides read TGTGCCACCAGCAGGGACAGGGGCGGGGGTCAGCCCCAGCATTTT.